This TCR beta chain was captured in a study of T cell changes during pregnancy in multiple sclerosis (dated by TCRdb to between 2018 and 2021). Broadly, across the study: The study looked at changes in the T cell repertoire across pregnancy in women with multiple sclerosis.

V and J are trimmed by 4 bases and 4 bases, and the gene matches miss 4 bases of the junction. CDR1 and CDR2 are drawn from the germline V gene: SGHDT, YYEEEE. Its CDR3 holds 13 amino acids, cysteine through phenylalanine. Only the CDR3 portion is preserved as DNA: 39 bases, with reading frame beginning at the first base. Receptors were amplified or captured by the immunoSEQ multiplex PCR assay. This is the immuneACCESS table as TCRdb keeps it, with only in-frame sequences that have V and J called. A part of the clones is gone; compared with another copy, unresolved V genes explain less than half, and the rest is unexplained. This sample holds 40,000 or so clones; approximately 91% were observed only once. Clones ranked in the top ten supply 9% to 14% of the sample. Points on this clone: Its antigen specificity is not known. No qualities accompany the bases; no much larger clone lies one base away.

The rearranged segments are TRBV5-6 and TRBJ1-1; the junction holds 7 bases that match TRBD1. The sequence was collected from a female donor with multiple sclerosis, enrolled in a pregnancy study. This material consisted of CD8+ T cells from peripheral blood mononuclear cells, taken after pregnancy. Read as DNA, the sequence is TGTGCCAGCAGCCCACAGGGGAGCACTGAAGCTTTCTTT. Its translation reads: CASSPQGSTEAFF.